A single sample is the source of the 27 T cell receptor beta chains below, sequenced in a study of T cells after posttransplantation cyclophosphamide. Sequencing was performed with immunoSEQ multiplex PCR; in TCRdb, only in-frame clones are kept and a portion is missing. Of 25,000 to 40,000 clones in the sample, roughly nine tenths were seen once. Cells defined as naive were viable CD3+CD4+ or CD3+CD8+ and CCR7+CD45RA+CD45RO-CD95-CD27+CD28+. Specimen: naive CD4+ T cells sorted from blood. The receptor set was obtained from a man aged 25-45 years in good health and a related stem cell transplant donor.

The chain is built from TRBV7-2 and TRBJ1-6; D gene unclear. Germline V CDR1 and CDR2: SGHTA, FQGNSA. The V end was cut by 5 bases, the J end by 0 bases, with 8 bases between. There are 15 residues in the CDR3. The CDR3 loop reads CASSLDSSYNSPLHF. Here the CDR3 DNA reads TGTGCCAGCAGCCTAGATAGCTCCTATAATTCACCCCTCCACTTT.

CDR3 coding DNA: TGTGCCAGCAGCGTAGAGTGGACAGGGACCGGGGAGCTGTTTTTT. Its translation: CASSVEWTGTGELFF. The chain links TRBV9 to TRBJ2-2, with 8 bases aligning to TRBD1. The CDR3 is made up of 15 amino acids. CDR1 and CDR2 (germline): SGDLS, YYNGEE. V lost 0 bases and J lost 5; bases outside the gene matches: 3.

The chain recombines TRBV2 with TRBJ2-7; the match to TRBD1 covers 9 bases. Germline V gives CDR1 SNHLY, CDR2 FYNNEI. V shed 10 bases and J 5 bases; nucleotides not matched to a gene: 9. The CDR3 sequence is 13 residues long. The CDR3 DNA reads TGTGCCACCAGACAGGGGGGCGGGGACGAGCAGTACTTC. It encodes CATRQGGGDEQYF.

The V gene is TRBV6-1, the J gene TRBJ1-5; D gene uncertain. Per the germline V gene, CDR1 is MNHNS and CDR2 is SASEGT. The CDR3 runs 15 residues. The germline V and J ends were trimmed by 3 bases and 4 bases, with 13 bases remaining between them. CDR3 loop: CASSDVKGRNQPQHF. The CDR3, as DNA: TGTGCCAGCAGTGATGTTAAAGGGAGGAATCAGCCCCAGCATTTT.

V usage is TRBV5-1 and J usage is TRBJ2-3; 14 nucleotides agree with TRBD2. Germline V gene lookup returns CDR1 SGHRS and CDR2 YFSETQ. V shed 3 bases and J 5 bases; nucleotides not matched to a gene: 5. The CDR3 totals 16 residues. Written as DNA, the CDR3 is TGCGCCAGCAGCTCTTGGACTAGCGGGGGGCAAGATACGCAGTATTTT. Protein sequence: CASSSWTSGGQDTQYF.

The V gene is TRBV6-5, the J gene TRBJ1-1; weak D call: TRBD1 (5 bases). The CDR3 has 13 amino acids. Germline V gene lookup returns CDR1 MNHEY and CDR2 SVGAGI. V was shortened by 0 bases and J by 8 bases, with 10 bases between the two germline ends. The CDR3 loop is CASSYSEKGEAFF. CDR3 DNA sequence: TGTGCCAGCAGTTACTCTGAGAAGGGGGAAGCTTTCTTT.

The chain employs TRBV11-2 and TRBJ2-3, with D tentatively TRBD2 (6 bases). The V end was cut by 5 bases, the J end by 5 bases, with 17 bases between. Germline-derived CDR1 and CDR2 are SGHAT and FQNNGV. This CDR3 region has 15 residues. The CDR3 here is CASSPQGRRGDTQYF. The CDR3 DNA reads TGTGCCAGCAGCCCCCAGGGCCGGAGGGGAGATACGCAGTATTTT.

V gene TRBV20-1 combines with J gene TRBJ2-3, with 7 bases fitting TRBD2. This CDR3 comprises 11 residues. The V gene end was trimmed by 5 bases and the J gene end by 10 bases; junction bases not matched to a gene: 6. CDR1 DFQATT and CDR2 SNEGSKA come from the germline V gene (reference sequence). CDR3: CSAPGLGAQYF. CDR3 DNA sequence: TGCAGTGCTCCTGGACTAGGGGCGCAGTATTTT.

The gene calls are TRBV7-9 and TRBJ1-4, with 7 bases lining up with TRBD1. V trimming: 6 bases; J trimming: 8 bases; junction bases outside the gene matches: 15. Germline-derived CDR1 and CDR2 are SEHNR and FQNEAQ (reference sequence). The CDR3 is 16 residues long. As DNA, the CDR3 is TGTGCCAGCAGTTTATACCGACAGGGTGGGAAGGAAAAACTGTTTTTT. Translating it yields CASSLYRQGGKEKLFF.

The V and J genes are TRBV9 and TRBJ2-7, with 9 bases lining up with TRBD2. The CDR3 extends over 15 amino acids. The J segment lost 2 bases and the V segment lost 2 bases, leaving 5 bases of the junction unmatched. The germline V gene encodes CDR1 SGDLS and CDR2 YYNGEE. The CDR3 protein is CASSVQTSGTYEQYF. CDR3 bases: TGTGCCAGCAGCGTCCAGACTAGCGGCACCTACGAGCAGTACTTC.

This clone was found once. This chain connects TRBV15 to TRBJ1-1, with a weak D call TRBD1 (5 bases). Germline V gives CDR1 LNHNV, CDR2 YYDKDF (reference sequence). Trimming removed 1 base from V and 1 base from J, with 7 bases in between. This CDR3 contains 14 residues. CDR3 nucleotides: TGTGCCACCAGCAGAGGACAGAAGAACACTGAAGCTTTCTTT. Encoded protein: CATSRGQKNTEAFF. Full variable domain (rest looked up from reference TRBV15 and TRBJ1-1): DAMVIQNPRYQVTQFGKPVTLSCSQTLNHNVMYWYQQKSSQAPKLLFHYYDKDFNNEADTPDNFQSRRPNTSFCFLDIRSPGLGDTAMYLCATSRGQKNTEAFFGQGTRLTVV.

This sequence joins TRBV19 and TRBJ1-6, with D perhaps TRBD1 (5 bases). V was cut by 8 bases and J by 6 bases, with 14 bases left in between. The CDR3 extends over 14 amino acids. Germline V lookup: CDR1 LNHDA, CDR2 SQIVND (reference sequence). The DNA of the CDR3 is TGTGCCAGTGTTGAAGGGGCCGGTAATTCACCCCTCCACTTT. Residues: CASVEGAGNSPLHF.

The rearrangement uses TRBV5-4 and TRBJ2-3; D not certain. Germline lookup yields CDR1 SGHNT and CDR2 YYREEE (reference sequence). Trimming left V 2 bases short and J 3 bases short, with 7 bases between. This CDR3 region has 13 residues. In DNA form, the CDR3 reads TGTGCCAGCAGCTTCCCAGGAACAGATACGCAGTATTTT. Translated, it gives CASSFPGTDTQYF.

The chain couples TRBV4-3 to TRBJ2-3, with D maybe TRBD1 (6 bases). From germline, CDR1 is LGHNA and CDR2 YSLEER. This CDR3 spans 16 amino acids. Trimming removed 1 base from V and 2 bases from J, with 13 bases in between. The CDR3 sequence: CASSQVSGVFTDTQYF. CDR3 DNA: TGCGCCAGCAGCCAAGTCTCAGGGGTTTTCACAGATACGCAGTATTTT.

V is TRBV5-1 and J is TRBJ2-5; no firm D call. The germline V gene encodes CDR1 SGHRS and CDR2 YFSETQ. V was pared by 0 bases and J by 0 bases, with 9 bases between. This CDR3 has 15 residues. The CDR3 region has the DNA TGCGCCAGCAGCTTGGTTCCCACTAACCAAGAGACCCAGTACTTC. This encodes CASSLVPTNQETQYF.

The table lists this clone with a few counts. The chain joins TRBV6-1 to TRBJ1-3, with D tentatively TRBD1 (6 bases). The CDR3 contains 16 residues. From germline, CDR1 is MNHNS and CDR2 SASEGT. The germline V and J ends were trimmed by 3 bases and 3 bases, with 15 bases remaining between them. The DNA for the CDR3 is TGTGCCAGCAGTGACGAGGCGGGGGCTAGTGGAAACACCATATATTTT. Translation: CASSDEAGASGNTIYF.

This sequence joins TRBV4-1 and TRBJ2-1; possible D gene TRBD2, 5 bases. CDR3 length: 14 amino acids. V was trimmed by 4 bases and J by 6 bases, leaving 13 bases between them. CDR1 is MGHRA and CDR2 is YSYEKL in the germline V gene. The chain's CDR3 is CASSPREAGNEQFF. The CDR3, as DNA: TGCGCCAGCAGCCCCAGAGAGGCGGGCAATGAGCAGTTCTTC.

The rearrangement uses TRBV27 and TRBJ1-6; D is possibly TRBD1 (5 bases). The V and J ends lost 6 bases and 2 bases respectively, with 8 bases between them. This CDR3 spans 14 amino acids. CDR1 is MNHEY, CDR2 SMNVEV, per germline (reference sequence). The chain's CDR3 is CASRKTAYNSPLHF. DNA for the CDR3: TGTGCCAGCAGAAAGACAGCCTATAATTCACCCCTCCACTTT.

The CDR3 loop is CASGTPYYGYTF. The CDR3 DNA follows: TGTGCCAGCGGTACACCCTACTATGGCTACACCTTC. The chain uses TRBV27 and TRBJ1-2; D uncertain. Germline V gives CDR1 MNHEY, CDR2 SMNVEV (reference sequence). Trimming removed 8 bases from V and 3 bases from J, with 10 bases in between. CDR3 size: 12 residues.

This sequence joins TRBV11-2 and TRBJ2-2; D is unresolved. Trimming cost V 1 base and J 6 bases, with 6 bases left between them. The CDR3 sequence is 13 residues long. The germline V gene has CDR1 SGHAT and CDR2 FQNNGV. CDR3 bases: TGTGCCAGCAGCTTAGCCGCAGCCGGGGAGCTGTTTTTT. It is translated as CASSLAAAGELFF.

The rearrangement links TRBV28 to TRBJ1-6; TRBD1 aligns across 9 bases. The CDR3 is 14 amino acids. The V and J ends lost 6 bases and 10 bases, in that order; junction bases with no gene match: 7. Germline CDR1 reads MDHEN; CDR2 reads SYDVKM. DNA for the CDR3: TGTGCCAGCAGCCTCGGACAGGGGTTCTCACCCCTCCACTTT. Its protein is CASSLGQGFSPLHF.

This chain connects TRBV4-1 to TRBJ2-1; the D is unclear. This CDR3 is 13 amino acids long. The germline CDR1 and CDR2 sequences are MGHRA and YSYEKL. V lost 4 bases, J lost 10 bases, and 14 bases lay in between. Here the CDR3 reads CASSRGILEEQFF. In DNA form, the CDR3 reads TGCGCCAGCAGCCGAGGAATCCTAGAGGAGCAGTTCTTC.

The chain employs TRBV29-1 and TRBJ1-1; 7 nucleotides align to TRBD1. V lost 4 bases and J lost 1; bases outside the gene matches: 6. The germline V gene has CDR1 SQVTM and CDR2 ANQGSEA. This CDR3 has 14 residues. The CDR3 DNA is TGCAGCGTTGGCGCCCAGGGGGGGAACACTGAAGCTTTCTTT. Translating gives CSVGAQGGNTEAFF.

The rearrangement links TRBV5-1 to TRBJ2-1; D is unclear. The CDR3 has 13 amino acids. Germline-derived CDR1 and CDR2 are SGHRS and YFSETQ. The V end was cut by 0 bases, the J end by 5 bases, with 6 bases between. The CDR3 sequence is CASSLGTNNEQFF. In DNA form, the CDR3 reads TGCGCCAGCAGCTTGGGCACAAACAATGAGCAGTTCTTC.

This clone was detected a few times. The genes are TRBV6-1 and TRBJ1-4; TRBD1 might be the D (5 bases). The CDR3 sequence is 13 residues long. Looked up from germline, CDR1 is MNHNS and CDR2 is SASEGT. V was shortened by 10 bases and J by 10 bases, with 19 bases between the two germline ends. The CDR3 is CATQGGPKIKLFF. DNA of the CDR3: TGTGCCACCCAGGGAGGTCCGAAAATAAAACTGTTTTTT.

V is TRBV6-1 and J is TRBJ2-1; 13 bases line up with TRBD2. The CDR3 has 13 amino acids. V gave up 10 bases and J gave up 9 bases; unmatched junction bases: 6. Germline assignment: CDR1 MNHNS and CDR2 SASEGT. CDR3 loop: CATTSGGAGEQFF. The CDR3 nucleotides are TGTGCCACAACTAGCGGGGGGGCCGGTGAGCAGTTCTTC.

CDR3 in DNA: TGTGCCAGCAGCTCTCTCAGGGCTTCAGGGGTTTCACCCCTCCACTTT. Amino acids: CASSSLRASGVSPLHF. This chain connects TRBV7-9 to TRBJ1-6; the D gene is possibly TRBD1 (6 bases). Germline V gives CDR1 SEHNR, CDR2 FQNEAQ (reference sequence). The V and J ends lost 4 bases and 9 bases respectively, with 19 bases between them. The CDR3 is 16 residues long.